The entry below gives a single T cell receptor (beta chain) sequence along with its context. Its antigen is not identified. This specimen comes from a study of T cell clonotyping in hematopoietic cell transplantation. Study-level information: Recipient samples before transplant were obtained post-cytoreduction.

The protocol was immunoSEQ multiplex PCR, while the TCRdb copy is restricted to in-frame clones and leaves out a portion. This sample has some 5,000 clones, with around 82% found just once. V was pared by 2 bases and J by 7 bases, with 11 bases between. Germline V lookup: CDR1 MNHNY, CDR2 SVGAGI (reference sequence). The CDR3 has 14 amino acids. Overall study findings and caveats: At the given depth, recipient repertoires were over 97% de novo clonotypes. Broader posttransplant TCR repertoire diversity was predicted by graft donor and pretransplant recipient Inverse Simpson Index values.

Time point defined: recipient sample about 28 days before transplant, after cytoreduction. This chain links TRBV6-6 with TRBJ1-4; no clear D. Here the sequenced sample was peripheral blood mononuclear cells, taken before stem cell transplant. The sequence was collected from a woman aged 50 to 60 with acute myeloid leukemia. Some clones in this sample may be carry-over from other donors' samples. CDR3 DNA: TGTGCCAGCAGTTACGAAGGGAGAGGTGAAAAACTGTTTTTT. This sequence encodes CASSYEGRGEKLFF.